This TCR beta chain stems from a study of shared clonotypes between healthy human individuals (dated by TCRdb to between 2020 and 2021). Some background on the complete study: The cohort included three men and a couple of women between 18 and 49 years of age. Different laboratories and diverse techniques were used to prepare libraries and sequence TCR repertoires, to increase sequencing depth and limit assay-specific biases. Blood TCR repertoires of about 5 healthy adults were deeply sequenced to estimate repertoire size and the extent of clonotype sharing between individuals. For each donor, CD4 naive and CD4 memory were each run on three plates, CD8 naive on two plates, and CD8 memory on one plate. Each donor's leukapheresis produced roughly between about 0.8 and 10 billion PBMCs.

Based on the germline V gene (reference sequence), the CDR1 and CDR2 sequences are LNHDA and SQIVND. V is shortened by 5 bases, J by 12 bases, and the region joining them spans 19 bases. Including cysteine and phenylalanine, the CDR3 has 13 amino acids. The sequence is cut down to CDR3 DNA, 39 bases in frame from base 1. The donors were healthy, HIV-negative adults who had no recently reported acute infections or vaccinations. Every donor was a Caucasian adult living in Nashville, Tennessee, USA. Magnetic negative selection was used to enrich CD4+ T cells, after which naive cells were positively selected on CD45RA and the negative fraction became the memory subset. Blood was collected by leukapheresis, and PBMCs were isolated by Ficoll-Histopaque density gradient centrifugation and then cryopreserved in liquid nitrogen vapor phase. Analytical flow cytometry was used to check the purity and quantity of each magnetically sorted T cell population. Genomic DNA was isolated from every sorted fraction and measured by UV absorbance on a Nanodrop 2000c.

In regard to this clone: There is no known antigen for this receptor. The record has no base qualities; no much larger clone is one base away.

General findings and caveats noted by the study authors: Sampling was limited to blood, and TCR repertoires in tissue likely differ from TCR repertoires in blood. Naive subsets generally had larger estimated clonotype richness than memory subsets did. Clonotypes shared by all four sorted-subset donors showed higher generation probabilities than non-shared clonotypes. Approximately 5% of naive CD4, 3% to 3.5% of naive CD8, 2.3% of memory CD4, and approximately 0.4% of memory CD8 clonotypes were shared across a few donors. The small number of donors limited the genetic and exposure-history diversity represented. Pairwise subsampling indicated that sequencing depth was expected to affect the degree of clonotype sharing among donors. Even with the large sequencing depth, rarefaction of the sorted-subset datasets indicated that sequencing was incomplete.

Using the deep immunoSEQ assay, TCR CDR3 regions were amplified from genomic DNA by multiplex PCR. For each cell subset, the extracted genomic DNA was distributed evenly across all wells of several immunoSEQ 96-well plates, and each plate served as one replicate. For sorted subsets, roughly 200 ng of genomic DNA, equivalent to 25,000 to 30,000 T cell genomes, went into each replicate PCR. The purified libraries were quantified using a Qubit 3.0 fluorometer, sized with a Bioanalyzer 2100, and then quantified again using the KAPA Library Quantification kit. Every immunoSEQ 96-well plate was sequenced on a separate single-read 150-cycle Illumina NextSeq 550 flow cell. In the paper's pipeline: Because only junctional sequences without quality scores were contained in the immunoSEQ output, filtering matching that applied to full-length reads could not be performed. Sequences were annotated with PyIR, a Python wrapper for IgBLAST v1.9, using IMGT germline references to assign V/J genes and CDR3. Reads were removed for weak V/J assignments (E-value above 1e-6), missing CDR3, stop codons, out-of-frame junctions, or ambiguous translated residues. V3J clonotypes were defined as sequences sharing the same inferred V gene, J gene, and CDR3 amino acid sequence. To compute the percentage overlap between repertoires, the number of shared unique clonotypes was divided by the size of the smaller repertoire. Repertoire richness was assessed with RTK rarefaction, the Chao1 estimator, and Recon v2.1 estimates of unobserved clonotypes. For all TCRbeta clonotypes obtained by the gDNA method from a few donors, generation probabilities were computed with OLGA. TCRdb mirrors the immuneACCESS table, restricted to in-frame sequences. Some clones are absent from its copies; in checked studies, under half trace to an unresolved V gene, and the reason for the others is unknown. That table is the source of V, J and clone size, and D and trimming were worked out from the DNA. The sample yields over 950,000 clones; roughly 80% were counted once. The ten largest make up approximately 0.9% of the sample.

The receptor chain draws on TRBV19 and TRBJ1-1, with a tentative D gene TRBD1 over 6 matching bases. Sequencing was performed on memory CD4+ T cells from PBMCs. According to the study, the label for this sample's cell subset or site signals: CD45RA-negative fraction. The source is a man between 18 and 29 years old in good health. Some clones in this sample may be carry-over from other donors' samples. The encoded CDR3 is CASSYRDITESFF. The sequenced DNA is TGTGCCAGTAGTTACCGGGACATTACAGAATCTTTCTTT. The CDR3, completed at both ends by the reference TRBV19 and TRBJ1-1 genes, gives the full variable domain DGGITQSPKYLFRKEGQNVTLSCEQNLNHDAMYWYRQDPGQGLRLIYYSQIVNDFQKGDIAEGYSVSREKKESFPLTVTSAQKNPTAFYLCASSYRDITESFFGQGTRLTVV.